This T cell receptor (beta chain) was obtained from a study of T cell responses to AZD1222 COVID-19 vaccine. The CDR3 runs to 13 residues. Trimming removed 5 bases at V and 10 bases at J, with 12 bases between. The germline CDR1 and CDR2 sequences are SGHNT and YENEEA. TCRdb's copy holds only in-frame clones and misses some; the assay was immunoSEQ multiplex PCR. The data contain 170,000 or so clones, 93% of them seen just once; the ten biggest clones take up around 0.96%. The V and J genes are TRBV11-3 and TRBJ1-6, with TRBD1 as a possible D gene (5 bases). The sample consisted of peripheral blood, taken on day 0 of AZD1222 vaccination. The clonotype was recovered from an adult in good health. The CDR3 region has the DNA TGTGCCAGCAGCGTCATCACAGGCTCACCCCTCCACTTT. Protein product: CASSVITGSPLHF. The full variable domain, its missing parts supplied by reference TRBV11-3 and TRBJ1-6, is EAGVVQSPRYKIIEKKQPVAFWCNPISGHNTLYWYLQNLGQGPELLIRYENEEAVDDSQLPKDRFSAERLKGVDSTLKIQPAELGDSAVYLCASSVITGSPLHFGNGTRLTVT.